This TCR beta chain is from a study of T cell repertoires in cytomegalovirus infection. This clonotype was observed many times. TCRdb used MiXCR to reprocess the reads, holding one entry per CDR3 protein. The table lists about 140,000 distinct CDR3 sequences, 6.5% of them singletons. The CDR3 runs to 14 residues. V lost 3 bases and J lost 5; bases outside the gene matches: 9. Germline V gene sequence: CDR1 DFQATT, CDR2 SNEGSKA (reference sequence). The sequence came from a human donor in good health (CMV status not recorded). Some clones in this sample may be carry-over from other donors' samples. Specimen: PBMCs. The chain carries TRBV20-1 and TRBJ2-7; 8 bases align to TRBD2. The CDR3 DNA is TGCAGTGCTAGCCTGACGGGGGGGCCTGACGAGCAGTACTTC. Protein sequence: CSASLTGGPDEQYF.